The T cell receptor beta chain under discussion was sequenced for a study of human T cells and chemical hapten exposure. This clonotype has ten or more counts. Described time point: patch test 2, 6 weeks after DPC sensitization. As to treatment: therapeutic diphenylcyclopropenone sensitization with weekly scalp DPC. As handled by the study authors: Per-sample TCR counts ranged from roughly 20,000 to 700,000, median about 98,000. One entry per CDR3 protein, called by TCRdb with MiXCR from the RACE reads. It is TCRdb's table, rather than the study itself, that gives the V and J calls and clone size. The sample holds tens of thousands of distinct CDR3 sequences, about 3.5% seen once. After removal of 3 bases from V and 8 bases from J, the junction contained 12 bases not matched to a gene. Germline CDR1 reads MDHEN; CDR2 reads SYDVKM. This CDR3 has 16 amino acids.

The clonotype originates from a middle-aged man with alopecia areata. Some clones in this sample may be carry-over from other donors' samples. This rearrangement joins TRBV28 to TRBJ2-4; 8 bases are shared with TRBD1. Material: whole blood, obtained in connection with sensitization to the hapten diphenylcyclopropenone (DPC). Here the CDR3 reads CASSLSRGRGPDIQYF. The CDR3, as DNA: TGTGCCAGCAGTTTGAGCCGAGGCAGGGGGCCCGACATTCAGTACTTC. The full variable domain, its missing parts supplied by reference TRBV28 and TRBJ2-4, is DVKVTQSSRYLVKRTGEKVFLECVQDMDHENMFWYRQDPGLGLRLIYFSYDVKMKEKGDIPEGYSVSREKKERFSLILESASTNQTSMYLCASSLSRGRGPDIQYFGAGTRLSVL.